The present entry profiles one T cell receptor beta chain with its context. The entry originates in a study of CD8+CD57+ T cells in acquired aplastic anemia. Sequencing was done on patients that had shown CD8+CD57+ cell expansion by flow cytometry. Trimming removed 4 bases from V and 10 bases from J; junction bases left unmatched: 6. The CDR3 extends over 13 amino acids. Germline-derived CDR1 and CDR2 are SGHDT and YYEEEE. Genomic DNA templated the TCR beta VDJ and CDR3 profiling. TCRdb reanalysed the reads using MiXCR and keeps one entry per CDR3 protein. Of hundreds of thousands of distinct CDR3 sequences detected, more than 25% appear once; the ten largest clones hold 0.75% to 0.95%.

This clonotype was sampled from a human donor with aplastic anemia. What was sequenced was sorted CD4+, CD8+, or CD8+CD57+ T cells (not recorded which) from PBMCs. The rearrangement joins TRBV5-6 to TRBJ1-4, with 8 bases identical to TRBD1. DNA for the CDR3: TGTGCCAGCAGCGTCGACAGGGGATCAAAACTGTTTTTT. Protein sequence: CASSVDRGSKLFF.